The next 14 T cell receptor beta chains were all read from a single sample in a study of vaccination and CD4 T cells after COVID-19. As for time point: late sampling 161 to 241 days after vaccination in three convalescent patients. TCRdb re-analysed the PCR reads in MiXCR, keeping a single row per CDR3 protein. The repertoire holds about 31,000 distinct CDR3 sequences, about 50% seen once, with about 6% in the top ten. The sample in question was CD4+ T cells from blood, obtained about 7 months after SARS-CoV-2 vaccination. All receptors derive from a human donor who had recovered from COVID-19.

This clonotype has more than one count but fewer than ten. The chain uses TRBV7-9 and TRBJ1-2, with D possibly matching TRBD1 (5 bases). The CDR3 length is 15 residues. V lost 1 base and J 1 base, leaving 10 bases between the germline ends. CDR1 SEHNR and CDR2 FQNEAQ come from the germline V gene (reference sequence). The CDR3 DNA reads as TGTGCCAGCAGCTTAGATGAGGGGCTTAACTATGGCTACACCTTC. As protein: CASSLDEGLNYGYTF.

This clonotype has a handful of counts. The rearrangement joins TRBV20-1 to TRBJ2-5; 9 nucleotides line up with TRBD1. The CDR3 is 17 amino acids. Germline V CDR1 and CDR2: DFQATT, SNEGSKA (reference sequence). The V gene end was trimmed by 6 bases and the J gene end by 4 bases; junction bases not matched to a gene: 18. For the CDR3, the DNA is TGCAGTGCGGGGGAAGGGACAGGGATTCTAAAGGGAGAGACCCAGTACTTC. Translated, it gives CSAGEGTGILKGETQYF.

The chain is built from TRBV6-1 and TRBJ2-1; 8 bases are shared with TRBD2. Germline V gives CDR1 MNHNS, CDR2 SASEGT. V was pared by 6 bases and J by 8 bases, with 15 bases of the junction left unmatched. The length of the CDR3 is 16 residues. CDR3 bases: TGTGCCAGCAGCATGTCCAGCGGGAGTAATAGGGATGAGCAGTTCTTC. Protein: CASSMSSGSNRDEQFF.

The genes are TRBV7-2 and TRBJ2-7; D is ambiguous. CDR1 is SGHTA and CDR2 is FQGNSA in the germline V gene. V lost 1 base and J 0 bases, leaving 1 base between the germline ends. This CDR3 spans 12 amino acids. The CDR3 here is CASSLVSYEQYF. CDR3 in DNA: TGTGCCAGCAGCTTAGTCTCCTACGAGCAGTACTTC.

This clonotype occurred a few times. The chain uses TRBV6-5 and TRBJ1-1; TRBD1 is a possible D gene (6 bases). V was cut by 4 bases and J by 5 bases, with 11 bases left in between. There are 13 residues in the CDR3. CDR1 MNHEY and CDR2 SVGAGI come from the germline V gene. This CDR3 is CASSSTGETEAFF. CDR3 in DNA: TGTGCCAGCAGTTCGACAGGTGAAACTGAAGCTTTCTTT.

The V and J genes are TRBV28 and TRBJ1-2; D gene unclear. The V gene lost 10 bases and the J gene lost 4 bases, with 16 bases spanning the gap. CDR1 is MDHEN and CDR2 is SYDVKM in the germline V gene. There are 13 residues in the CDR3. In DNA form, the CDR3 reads TGTGCCATTATGGACCCCTGGGGCTATGGCTACACCTTC. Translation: CAIMDPWGYGYTF.

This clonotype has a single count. CDR3 loop: CASSTGTGNYGYTF. CDR3 DNA: TGTGCCAGCAGTACTGGGACAGGGAACTATGGCTACACCTTC. This chain connects TRBV28 to TRBJ1-2, with 9 positions matching TRBD1. This CDR3 is 14 amino acids long. The junction had 3 bases not matched to a gene; V was cut back by 5 bases and J by 2 bases. Germline V lookup: CDR1 MDHEN, CDR2 SYDVKM.

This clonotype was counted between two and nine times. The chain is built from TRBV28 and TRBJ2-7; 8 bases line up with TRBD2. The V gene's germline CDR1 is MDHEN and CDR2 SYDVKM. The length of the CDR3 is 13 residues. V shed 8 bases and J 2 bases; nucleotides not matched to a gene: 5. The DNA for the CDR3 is TGTGCCAGCCAAACTAGCGGCACCTACGAGCAGTACTTC. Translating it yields CASQTSGTYEQYF.

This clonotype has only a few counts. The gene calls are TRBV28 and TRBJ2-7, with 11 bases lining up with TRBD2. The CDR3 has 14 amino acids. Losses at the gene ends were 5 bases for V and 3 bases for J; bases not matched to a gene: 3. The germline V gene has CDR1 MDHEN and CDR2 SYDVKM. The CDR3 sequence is CASSPTSGSYEQYF. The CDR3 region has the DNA TGTGCCAGCAGTCCTACTAGCGGGAGCTACGAGCAGTACTTC.

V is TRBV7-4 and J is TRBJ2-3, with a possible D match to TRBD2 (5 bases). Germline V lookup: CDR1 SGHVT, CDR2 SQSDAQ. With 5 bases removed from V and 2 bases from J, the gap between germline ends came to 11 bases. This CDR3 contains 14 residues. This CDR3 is CASSPDSATDTQYF. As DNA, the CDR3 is TGTGCCAGCAGCCCGGACTCCGCCACAGATACGCAGTATTTT.

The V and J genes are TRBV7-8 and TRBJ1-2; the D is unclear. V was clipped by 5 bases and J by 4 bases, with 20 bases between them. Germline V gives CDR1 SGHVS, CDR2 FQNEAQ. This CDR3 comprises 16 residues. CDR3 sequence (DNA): TGTGCCAGCAGCCCTAGGCGGGGAACACTGGGCTATGGCTACACCTTC. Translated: CASSPRRGTLGYGYTF. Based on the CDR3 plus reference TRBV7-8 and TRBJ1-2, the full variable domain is GAGVSQSPRYKVAKRGQDVALRCDPISGHVSLFWYQQALGQGPEFLTYFQNEAQLDKSGLPSDRFFAERPEGSVSTLKIQRTQQEDSAVYLCASSPRRGTLGYGYTFGSGTRLTVV.

The CDR3 nucleotides read TGTGCCACCAGCCCTGGGAATGAGCAGTTCTTC. Translation: CATSPGNEQFF. The rearrangement links TRBV15 to TRBJ2-1; D ambiguous. With 5 bases removed from V and 7 bases from J, the gap between germline ends came to 6 bases. The CDR3 sequence is 11 residues long. The V gene's germline CDR1 is LNHNV and CDR2 YYDKDF (reference sequence).

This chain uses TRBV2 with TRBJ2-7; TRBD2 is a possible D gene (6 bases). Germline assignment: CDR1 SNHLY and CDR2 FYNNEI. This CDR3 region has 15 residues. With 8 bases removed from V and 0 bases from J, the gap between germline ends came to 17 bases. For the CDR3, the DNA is TGTGCCAGCGGTGCTGCTGGCGGGACCTCCTACGAGCAGTACTTC. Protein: CASGAAGGTSYEQYF.

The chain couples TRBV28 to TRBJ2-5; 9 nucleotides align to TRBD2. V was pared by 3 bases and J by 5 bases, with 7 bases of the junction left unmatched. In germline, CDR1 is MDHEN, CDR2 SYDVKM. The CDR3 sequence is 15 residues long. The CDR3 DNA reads TGTGCCAGCAGTTTCGTGGCGGGAGGGCAGGAGACCCAGTACTTC. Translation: CASSFVAGGQETQYF.